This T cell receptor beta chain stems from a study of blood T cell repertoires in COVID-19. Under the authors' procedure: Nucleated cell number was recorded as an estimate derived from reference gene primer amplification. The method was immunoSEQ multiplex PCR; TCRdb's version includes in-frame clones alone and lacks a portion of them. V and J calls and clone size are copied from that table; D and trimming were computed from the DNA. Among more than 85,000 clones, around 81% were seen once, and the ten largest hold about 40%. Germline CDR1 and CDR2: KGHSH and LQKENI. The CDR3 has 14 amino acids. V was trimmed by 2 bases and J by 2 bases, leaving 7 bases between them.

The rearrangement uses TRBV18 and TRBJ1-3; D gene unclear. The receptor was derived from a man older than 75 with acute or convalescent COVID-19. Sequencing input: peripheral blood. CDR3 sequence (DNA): TGTGCCAGCTCACCAATTTCAGCTGGAAACACCATATATTTT. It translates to CASSPISAGNTIYF.